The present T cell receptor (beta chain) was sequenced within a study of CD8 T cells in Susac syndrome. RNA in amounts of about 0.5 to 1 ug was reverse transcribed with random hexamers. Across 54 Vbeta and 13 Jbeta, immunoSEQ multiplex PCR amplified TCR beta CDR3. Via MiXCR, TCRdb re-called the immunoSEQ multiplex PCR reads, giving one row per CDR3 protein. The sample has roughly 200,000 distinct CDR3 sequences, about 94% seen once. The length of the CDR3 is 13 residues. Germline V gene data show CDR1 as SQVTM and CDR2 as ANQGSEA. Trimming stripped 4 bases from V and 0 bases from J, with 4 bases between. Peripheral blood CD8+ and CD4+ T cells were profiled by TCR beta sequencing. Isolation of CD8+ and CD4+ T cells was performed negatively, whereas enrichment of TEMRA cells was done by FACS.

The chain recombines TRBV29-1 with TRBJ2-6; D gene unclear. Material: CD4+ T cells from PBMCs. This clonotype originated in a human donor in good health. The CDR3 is CSVGASGANVLTF. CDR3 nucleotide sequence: TGCAGCGTTGGAGCCTCTGGGGCCAACGTCCTGACTTTC.